Below are 21 T cell receptor beta chains sequenced from a single sample in a study of blood T cells in healthy people across ages. For the second PCR, which ran for 7 to 11 cycles, a sample-barcoded 5' primer and a J-beta primer mix were used. TCRdb re-analysed the 5' RACE reads in MiXCR, keeping a single row per CDR3 protein. The table records over 700,000 distinct CDR3 sequences, less than 70% of them present only once. Sequencing was done on a sample of blood. These receptors all stem from an older man in good health.

This clonotype was seen only a few times. The chain joins TRBV28 to TRBJ1-4; D remains ambiguous. Germline V lookup: CDR1 MDHEN, CDR2 SYDVKM. The V end was cut by 5 bases, the J end by 7 bases, with 17 bases between. CDR3 length equals 15 residues. CDR3 nucleotides: TGTGCCAGCAGTGTATCCACGGGTGGTACTGAAAAACTGTTTTTT. It translates to CASSVSTGGTEKLFF.

This chain links TRBV20-1 with TRBJ2-1; 15 bases map to TRBD2. CDR3 size: 19 residues. From germline, CDR1 is DFQATT and CDR2 SNEGSKA (reference sequence). V lost 2 bases, J lost 0 bases, and 8 bases stayed unmatched. Here the CDR3 reads CSARWTSGRARGSYNEQFF. The CDR3 DNA reads TGCAGTGCTAGATGGACTAGCGGGAGGGCTCGAGGCTCCTACAATGAGCAGTTCTTC.

V gene TRBV7-2 combines with J gene TRBJ2-1; D is unresolved. CDR3 size: 11 residues. Trimming took 5 bases from V and 6 from J, leaving 5 bases between them. Germline V gene sequence: CDR1 SGHTA, CDR2 FQGNSA. CDR3 sequence: CASSPVNEQFF. CDR3 coding DNA: TGTGCCAGCAGCCCAGTCAATGAGCAGTTCTTC. Filled out from reference TRBV7-2 and TRBJ2-1, the complete variable domain reads GAGVSQSPSNKVTEKGKDVELRCDPISGHTALYWYRQSLGQGLEFLIYFQGNSAPDKSGLPSDRFSAERTGGSVSTLTIQRTQQEDSAVYLCASSPVNEQFFGPGTRLTVL.

This clonotype was observed a handful of times. CDR3 in DNA: TGTGCCAGCAGCTTGAAGCGGGGTAACACAGATACGCAGTATTTT. This encodes CASSLKRGNTDTQYF. The genes are TRBV7-2 and TRBJ2-3, with 7 bases aligning to TRBD2. After removal of 3 bases from V and 2 bases from J, the junction contained 5 bases not matched to a gene. This CDR3 contains 15 residues. Germline-derived CDR1 and CDR2 are SGHTA and FQGNSA.

The V gene is TRBV2, the J gene TRBJ2-5; 7 positions match TRBD2. The CDR3 length is 14 residues. The V segment lost 6 bases and the J segment 5 bases; nucleotides outside the gene matches: 9. Per the germline V gene, CDR1 is SNHLY and CDR2 is FYNNEI. CDR3 coding DNA: TGTGCCAGCAGCCCCCCACTGCGGGGGGAGACCCAGTACTTC. Protein: CASSPPLRGETQYF.

The genes are TRBV2 and TRBJ1-5; D is unresolved. Trimming took 6 bases from V and 1 from J, leaving 13 bases between them. There are 15 residues in the CDR3. CDR1 and CDR2 from the germline V gene are SNHLY and FYNNEI. The DNA of the CDR3 is TGTGCCAGCAGAACGGGCCCGGGCAGCAATCAGCCCCAGCATTTT. Its protein product is CASRTGPGSNQPQHF.

V gene TRBV5-1 combines with J gene TRBJ2-7; D not resolved. The CDR3 consists of 14 residues. Germline CDR1 and CDR2: SGHRS and YFSETQ. With 4 bases removed from V and 8 bases from J, the gap between germline ends came to 19 bases. CDR3 region: CASSPGIPSEKQYF. CDR3 sequence (DNA): TGCGCCAGCAGCCCTGGAATCCCTAGTGAGAAGCAGTACTTC.

As to this clonotype: A much larger clonotype is one base distant, so this may be a read error. The chain couples TRBV7-2 to TRBJ2-7; 9 nucleotides agree with TRBD1. Trimming took 7 bases from V and 1 from J; bases not matched to a gene: 8. The CDR3 sequence is 15 residues long. CDR1 is SGHTA, CDR2 FQGNSA, per germline. Written as DNA, the CDR3 is TGTGCCAGCATCTCCGCCGGGACAGGGTCCTACGAGCAGTACTTC. Translation: CASISAGTGSYEQYF.

This clonotype was counted a few times. The V call is TRBV13, the J call TRBJ2-5; the match to TRBD1 covers 7 bases. The J call may be wrong; the DNA end is better matched by TRBJ2-7. CDR3 size: 14 residues. Per germline, CDR1 PRHDT and CDR2 FYEKMQ (reference sequence). CDR3 residues: CASSAGQVDYEQYF. In DNA form, the CDR3 reads TGTGCCAGCAGTGCCGGACAGGTGGATTACGAGCAGTACTTC.

The chain uses TRBV24-1 and TRBJ2-1; 10 bases agree with TRBD2. V trimming: 4 bases; J trimming: 7 bases; junction bases outside the gene matches: 9. Germline assignment: CDR1 KGHDR and CDR2 SFDVKD. CDR3 size: 16 residues. The CDR3 sequence: CATSDPSGSWGNEQFF. In DNA form, the CDR3 reads TGTGCCACCAGTGACCCTAGCGGGAGTTGGGGGAATGAGCAGTTCTTC.

The chain combines TRBV12-3 or TRBV12-4 with TRBJ1-6, with a weak D call TRBD1 (6 bases). This CDR3 has 15 amino acids. Trimming removed 3 bases at V and 10 bases at J, with 16 bases between. CDR3 DNA: TGTGCCAGCAGTTTCGGGACAAACTATGGGTCACCCCTCCACTTT. Protein: CASSFGTNYGSPLHF.

The rearrangement joins TRBV6-5 to TRBJ2-3; 10 nucleotides align to TRBD2. The CDR3 is 16 amino acids. The germline CDR1 and CDR2 sequences are MNHEY and SVGAGI. The junction had 5 bases not matched to a gene; V was cut back by 0 bases and J by 5 bases. The CDR3 here is CASSYSSGGDGDTQYF. In nucleotides, the CDR3 is TGTGCCAGCAGTTACTCGAGCGGGGGGGACGGAGATACGCAGTATTTT.

The V call is TRBV6-2 or TRBV6-3, the J call TRBJ2-5; the D is unclear. The V end was cut by 6 bases, the J end by 4 bases, with 9 bases between. This CDR3 is built from 12 residues. CDR1 and CDR2 from the germline V gene are MNHEY and SVGEGT. The CDR3 DNA reads as TGTGCCAGCAGCTATTGGGCAGAGACCCAGTACTTC. Encoded protein: CASSYWAETQYF.

The CDR3 sequence: CASSYRGRDGYTF. The CDR3 DNA reads TGTGCCAGCAGCTACAGGGGGCGGGATGGCTACACCTTC. The chain links TRBV7-2 to TRBJ1-2, with TRBD1 matching 9 bases. The CDR3 covers 13 residues. The V segment lost 4 bases and the J segment 6 bases; nucleotides outside the gene matches: 3. Germline V gene sequence: CDR1 SGHTA, CDR2 FQGNSA.

The genes are TRBV20-1 and TRBJ2-1, with 7 bases matching TRBD2. Per the germline V gene, CDR1 is DFQATT and CDR2 is SNEGSKA (reference sequence). V dropped 6 bases and J dropped 3; count of bases not matched to a gene: 8. The CDR3 sequence is 14 residues long. CDR3 sequence: CSASRDYRYNEQFF. The DNA for the CDR3 is TGCAGTGCCTCCCGGGACTACCGCTACAATGAGCAGTTCTTC.

This clonotype was detected a few times. J is TRBJ1-6 and V is TRBV20-1; tentative D call: TRBD1 (5 bases). Trimming removed 0 bases from V and 9 bases from J, with 9 bases in between. In germline, CDR1 is DFQATT, CDR2 SNEGSKA (reference sequence). This CDR3 has 13 residues. CDR3 DNA: TGCAGTGCTAGAGATCTCAGGGCTTCACCCCTCCACTTT. Residues: CSARDLRASPLHF.

The gene calls are TRBV20-1 and TRBJ2-4; D may correspond to TRBD1 or TRBD2 (6 bases each). The end of the DNA fits TRBJ2-5 better, so the J call may be wrong. This CDR3 contains 13 residues. Germline values: CDR1 DFQATT, CDR2 SNEGSKA (reference sequence). The CDR3: CSARGGGQETQYF. In DNA, the CDR3 is TGCAGTGCTAGAGGAGGGGGGCAGGAGACCCAGTACTTC.

The chain employs TRBV9 and TRBJ2-1, with 10 nucleotides matching TRBD1. Per the germline V gene, CDR1 is SGDLS and CDR2 is YYNGEE. This CDR3 has 16 residues. V shed 7 bases, J shed 6 bases, and the junction held 13 bases outside the gene matches. Written as DNA, the CDR3 is TGTGCCAGCGCATCGAGTCGGGACAGGGGAGGCAATGAGCAGTTCTTC. This sequence encodes CASASSRDRGGNEQFF.

The rearrangement uses TRBV5-1 and TRBJ2-1; TRBD2 aligns across 9 bases. V dropped 2 bases and J dropped 3; count of bases not matched to a gene: 9. Germline V gene lookup returns CDR1 SGHRS and CDR2 YFSETQ. The CDR3 runs 17 residues. This CDR3 reads CASSLSGTSRYYNEQFF. DNA of the CDR3: TGCGCCAGCAGCTTATCCGGGACTAGCAGATACTACAATGAGCAGTTCTTC.

The CDR3 DNA is TGCAGTGCTCAGGACGGCGGCGGGGGGGGGGACCAAGAGACCCAGTACTTC. It is translated as CSAQDGGGGGDQETQYF. The chain uses TRBV20-1 and TRBJ2-5; 9 positions agree with TRBD2. Germline CDR1 DFQATT, CDR2 SNEGSKA (reference sequence). V lost 5 bases to trimming and J lost 0 bases; unmatched junction nucleotides: 13. The CDR3 has 17 residues.

The chain recombines TRBV6-6 with TRBJ2-1; D call uncertain. Trimming shortened V by 8 bases and J by 0 bases, and 11 bases separated the two germline ends. The germline V gene encodes CDR1 MNHNY and CDR2 SVGAGI (reference sequence). The CDR3 length is 14 residues. CDR3 nucleotide sequence: TGTGCCAGCGGATCGACTGGCTCCTACAATGAGCAGTTCTTC. Translated: CASGSTGSYNEQFF.